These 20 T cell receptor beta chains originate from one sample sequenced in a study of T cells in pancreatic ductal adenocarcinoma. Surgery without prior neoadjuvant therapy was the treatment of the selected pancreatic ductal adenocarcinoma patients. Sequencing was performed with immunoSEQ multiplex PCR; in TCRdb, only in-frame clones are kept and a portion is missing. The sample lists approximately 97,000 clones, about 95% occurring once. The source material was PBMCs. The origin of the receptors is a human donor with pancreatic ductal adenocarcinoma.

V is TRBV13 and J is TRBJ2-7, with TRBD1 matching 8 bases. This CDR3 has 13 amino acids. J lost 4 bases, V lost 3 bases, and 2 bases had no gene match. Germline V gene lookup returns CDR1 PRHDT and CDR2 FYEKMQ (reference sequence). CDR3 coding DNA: TGTGCCAGCAGCTTGAGACAGGGGTACGAGCAGTACTTC. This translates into CASSLRQGYEQYF. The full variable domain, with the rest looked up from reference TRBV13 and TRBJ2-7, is AAGVIQSPRHLIKEKRETATLKCYPIPRHDTVYWYQQGPGQDPQFLISFYEKMQSDKGSIPDRFSAQQFSDYHSELNMSSLELGDSALYFCASSLRQGYEQYFGPGTRLTVT.

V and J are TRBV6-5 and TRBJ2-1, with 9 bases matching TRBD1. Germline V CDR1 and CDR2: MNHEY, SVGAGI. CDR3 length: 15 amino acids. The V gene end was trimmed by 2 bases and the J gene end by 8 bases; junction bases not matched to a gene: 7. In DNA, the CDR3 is TGTGCCAGCAGTTACCCGGGACAGGGAATCTATGAGCAGTTCTTC. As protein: CASSYPGQGIYEQFF.

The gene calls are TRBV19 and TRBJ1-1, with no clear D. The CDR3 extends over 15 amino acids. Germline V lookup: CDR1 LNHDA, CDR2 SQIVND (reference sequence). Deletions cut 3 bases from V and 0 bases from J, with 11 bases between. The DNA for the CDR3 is TGTGCCAGTAGTATTAGTAAATTCATGAACACTGAAGCTTTCTTT. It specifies CASSISKFMNTEAFF.

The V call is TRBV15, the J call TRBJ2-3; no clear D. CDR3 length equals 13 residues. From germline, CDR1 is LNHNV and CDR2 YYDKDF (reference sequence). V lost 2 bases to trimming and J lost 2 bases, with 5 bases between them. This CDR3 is CATSRRDTDTQYF. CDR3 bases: TGTGCCACCAGCAGACGAGACACAGATACGCAGTATTTT.

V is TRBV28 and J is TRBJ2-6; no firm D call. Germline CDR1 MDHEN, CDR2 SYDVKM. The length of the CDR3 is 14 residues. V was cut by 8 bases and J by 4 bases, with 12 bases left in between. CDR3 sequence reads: CASCTTWGANVLTF. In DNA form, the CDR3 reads TGTGCCAGCTGCACCACATGGGGGGCCAACGTCCTGACTTTC.

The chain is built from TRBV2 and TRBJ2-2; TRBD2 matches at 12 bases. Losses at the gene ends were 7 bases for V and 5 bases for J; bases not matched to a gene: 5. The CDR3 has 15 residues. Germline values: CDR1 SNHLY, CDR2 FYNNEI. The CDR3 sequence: CASNTGTSGTGELFF. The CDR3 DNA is TGTGCCAGCAATACCGGGACTAGCGGGACCGGGGAGCTGTTTTTT.

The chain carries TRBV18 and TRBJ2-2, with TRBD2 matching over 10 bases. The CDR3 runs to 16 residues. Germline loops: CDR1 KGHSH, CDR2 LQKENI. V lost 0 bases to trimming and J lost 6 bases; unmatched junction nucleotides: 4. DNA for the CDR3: TGTGCCAGCTCACCACCGCTAGCGGGAGTTCCCGGGGAGCTGTTTTTT. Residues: CASSPPLAGVPGELFF.

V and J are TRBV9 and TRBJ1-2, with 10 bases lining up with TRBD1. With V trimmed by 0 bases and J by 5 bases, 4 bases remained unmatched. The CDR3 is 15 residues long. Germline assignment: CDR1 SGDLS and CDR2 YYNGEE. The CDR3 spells CASSVAGTGAYGYTF. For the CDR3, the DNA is TGTGCCAGCAGCGTAGCTGGGACAGGGGCATATGGCTACACCTTC.

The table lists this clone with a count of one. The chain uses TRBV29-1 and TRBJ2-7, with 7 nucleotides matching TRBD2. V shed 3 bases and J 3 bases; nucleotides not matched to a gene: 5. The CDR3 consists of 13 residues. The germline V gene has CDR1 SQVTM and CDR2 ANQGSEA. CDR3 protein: CSVEGGSGYEQYF. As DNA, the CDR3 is TGCAGCGTTGAGGGCGGGAGCGGCTACGAGCAGTACTTC.

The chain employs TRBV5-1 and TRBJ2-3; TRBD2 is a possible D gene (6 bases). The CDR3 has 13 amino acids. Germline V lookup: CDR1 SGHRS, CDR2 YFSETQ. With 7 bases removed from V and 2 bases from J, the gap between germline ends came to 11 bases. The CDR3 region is CASAAGLTDTQYF. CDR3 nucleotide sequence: TGCGCCAGCGCTGCGGGACTCACAGATACGCAGTATTTT.

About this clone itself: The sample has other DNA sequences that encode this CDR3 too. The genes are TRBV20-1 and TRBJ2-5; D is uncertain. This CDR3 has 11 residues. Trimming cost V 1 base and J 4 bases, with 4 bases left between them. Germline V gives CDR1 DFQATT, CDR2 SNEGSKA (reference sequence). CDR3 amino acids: CSARAVETQYF. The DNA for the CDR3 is TGCAGTGCTAGAGCCGTAGAGACCCAGTACTTC.

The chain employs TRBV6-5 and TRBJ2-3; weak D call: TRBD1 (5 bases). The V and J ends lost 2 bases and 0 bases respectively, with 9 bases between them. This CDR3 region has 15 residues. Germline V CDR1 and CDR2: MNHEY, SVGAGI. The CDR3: CASSYGAESTDTQYF. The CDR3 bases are TGTGCCAGCAGTTACGGGGCGGAAAGCACAGATACGCAGTATTTT.

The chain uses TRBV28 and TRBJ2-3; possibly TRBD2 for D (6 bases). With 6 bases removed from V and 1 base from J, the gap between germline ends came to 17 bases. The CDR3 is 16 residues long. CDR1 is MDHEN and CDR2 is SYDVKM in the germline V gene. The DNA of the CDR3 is TGTGCCAGCAGCTCCCATCAGCGGGTCGGCACAGATACGCAGTATTTT. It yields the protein CASSSHQRVGTDTQYF.

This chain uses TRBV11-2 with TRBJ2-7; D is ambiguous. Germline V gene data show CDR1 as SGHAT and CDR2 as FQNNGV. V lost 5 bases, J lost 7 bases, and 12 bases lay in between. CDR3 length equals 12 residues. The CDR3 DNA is TGTGCCAGCAGCCGCCAGATGGAGGAGCAGTACTTC. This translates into CASSRQMEEQYF.

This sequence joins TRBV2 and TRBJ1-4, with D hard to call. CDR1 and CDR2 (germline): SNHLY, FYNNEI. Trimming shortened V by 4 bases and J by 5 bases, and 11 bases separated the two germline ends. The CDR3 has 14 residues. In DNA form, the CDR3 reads TGTGCCAGCAGTGTACGAGTGCCGAATGAAAAACTGTTTTTT. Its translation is CASSVRVPNEKLFF.

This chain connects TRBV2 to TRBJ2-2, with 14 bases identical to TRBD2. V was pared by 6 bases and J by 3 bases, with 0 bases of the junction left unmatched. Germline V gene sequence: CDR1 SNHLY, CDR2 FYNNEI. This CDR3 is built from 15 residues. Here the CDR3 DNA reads TGTGCCAGCAGGGGACTAGCGGGAGACACCGGGGAGCTGTTTTTT. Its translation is CASRGLAGDTGELFF.

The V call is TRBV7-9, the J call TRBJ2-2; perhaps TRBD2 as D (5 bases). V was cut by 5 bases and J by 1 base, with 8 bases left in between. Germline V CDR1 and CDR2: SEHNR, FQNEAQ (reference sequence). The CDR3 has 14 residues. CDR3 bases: TGTGCCAGCAGCCGGACTGGGAACACCGGGGAGCTGTTTTTT. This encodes CASSRTGNTGELFF.

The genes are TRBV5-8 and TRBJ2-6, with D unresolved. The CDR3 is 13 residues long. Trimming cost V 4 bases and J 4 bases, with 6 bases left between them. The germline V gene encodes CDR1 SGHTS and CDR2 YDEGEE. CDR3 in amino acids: CASSLVGANVLTF. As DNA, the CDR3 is TGTGCCAGCAGCCTTGTGGGGGCCAACGTCCTGACTTTC.

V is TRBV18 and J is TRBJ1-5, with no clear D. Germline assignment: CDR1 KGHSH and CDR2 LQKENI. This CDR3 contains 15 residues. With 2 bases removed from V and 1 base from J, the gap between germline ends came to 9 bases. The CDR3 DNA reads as TGTGCCAGCTCACCAAGGGAGGGAAGCAATCAGCCCCAGCATTTT. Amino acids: CASSPREGSNQPQHF.

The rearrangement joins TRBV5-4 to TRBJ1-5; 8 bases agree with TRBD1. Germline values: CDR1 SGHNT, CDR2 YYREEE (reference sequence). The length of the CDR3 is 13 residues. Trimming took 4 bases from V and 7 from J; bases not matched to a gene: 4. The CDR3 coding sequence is TGTGCCAGCAGCGCCGACAGGGGACAGCCCCAGCATTTT. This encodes CASSADRGQPQHF.